The sequence of this T cell receptor beta chain was determined in a study of blood T cell repertoires in COVID-19. For the study at large: T cells, B-cell-depleted T cells, or PBMCs provided the cDNA or gDNA that served as material.

In the study's own analysis: Nucleated cell number was recorded as an estimate derived from reference gene primer amplification. Sequenced by immunoSEQ multiplex PCR; TCRdb stores in-frame clones only, minus some. Clone size and the V and J calls come from that table; the DNA yielded D and trimming. The table records about 200,000 clones, 70% to 90% of them present only once. This clone was counted once. The source material was peripheral blood. This receptor was identified in a man between 60 and 75 years old with acute or convalescent COVID-19.

The CDR3 DNA is TGTGCCAGCTCACCCAGGACTAGAGGGTTACAGAGCACTAATGAAAAACTGTTTTTT. Protein: CASSPRTRGLQSTNEKLFF. The rearrangement uses TRBV18 and TRBJ1-4; D is ambiguous. Per germline, CDR1 KGHSH and CDR2 LQKENI. The CDR3 sequence is 19 residues long. The V gene lost 3 bases and the J gene lost 2 bases, with 22 bases spanning the gap.